Presented here are 15 T cell receptor beta chains from one specimen sequenced in a study of blood T cell repertoires in COVID-19. Here immunoSEQ multiplex PCR was the method, and the copy in TCRdb shows in-frame clones only, minus some. The data show roughly 20,000 clones, roughly 89% seen once. The source material was peripheral blood. These receptors originate from a woman older than 75 with active COVID-19.

CDR3 protein: CASSPGFGANPYEQYF. CDR3 DNA sequence: TGTGCCAGCAGCCCAGGGTTTGGGGCGAATCCCTACGAGCAGTACTTC. This chain links TRBV9 with TRBJ2-7; tentative D call: TRBD1 (5 bases). This CDR3 region has 16 residues. Germline-derived CDR1 and CDR2 are SGDLS and YYNGEE. V was clipped by 4 bases and J by 2 bases, with 19 bases between them.

The chain carries TRBV9 and TRBJ1-2; TRBD1 aligns across 11 bases. The CDR3 extends over 15 amino acids. The V gene's germline CDR1 is SGDLS and CDR2 YYNGEE. With V trimmed by 4 bases and J by 1 base, 3 bases remained unmatched. Written as DNA, the CDR3 is TGTGCCAGCAGCCCCGGGACAGGGGGTAACTATGGCTACACCTTC. It codes for CASSPGTGGNYGYTF.

This CDR3 is CASSYDRGITGELFF. For the CDR3, the DNA is TGTGCCAGCAGTTACGATCGGGGTATCACCGGGGAGCTGTTTTTT. J is TRBJ2-2 and V is TRBV6-5; a possible D gene is TRBD2 (5 bases). Trimming left V 2 bases short and J 4 bases short, with 11 bases between. The CDR3 extends over 15 amino acids. Germline V gives CDR1 MNHEY, CDR2 SVGAGI.

This rearrangement joins TRBV5-6 to TRBJ2-7; TRBD1 aligns across 9 bases. Germline-derived CDR1 and CDR2 are SGHDT and YYEEEE. V shed 3 bases and J 6 bases; nucleotides not matched to a gene: 10. The CDR3 covers 15 residues. The CDR3: CASSSGQGYVLEQYF. The CDR3 DNA is TGTGCCAGCAGCTCCGGACAGGGGTACGTCCTCGAGCAGTACTTC.

The CDR3 protein is CASSPGERGFTDTQYF. As DNA, the CDR3 is TGTGCCAGCAGCCCTGGGGAGCGGGGTTTCACAGATACGCAGTATTTT. J is TRBJ2-3 and V is TRBV27, with 7 bases that match TRBD2. Trimming at V came to 6 bases and at J to 2 bases, leaving 11 bases not matched to a gene. Per the germline V gene, CDR1 is MNHEY and CDR2 is SMNVEV (reference sequence). The CDR3 has 16 residues.

V is TRBV6-2 or TRBV6-3 and J is TRBJ1-1; D is perhaps TRBD1 (6 bases). Germline values: CDR1 MNHEY, CDR2 SVGEGT. The CDR3 covers 14 residues. V shed 5 bases and J shed 5 bases, with 15 bases lying between them. The CDR3: CASSAQGGGTEAFF. Written as DNA, the CDR3 is TGTGCCAGCAGTGCACAGGGCGGTGGAACTGAAGCTTTCTTT.

The chain carries TRBV10-3 and TRBJ2-5; TRBD2 aligns across 14 bases. J gave up 4 bases and V 2 bases, and 6 bases lay outside the gene matches. Germline V gives CDR1 ENHRY, CDR2 SYGVKD. This CDR3 comprises 17 residues. In DNA, the CDR3 is TGTGCCATCAGTGAGCCAGGGACTAGCGGGGGTGGAGAGACCCAGTACTTC. Protein: CAISEPGTSGGGETQYF.

The chain carries TRBV15 and TRBJ1-1; 8 positions match TRBD1. The CDR3 has 15 residues. Germline assignment: CDR1 LNHNV and CDR2 YYDKDF (reference sequence). Trimming at V came to 0 bases and at J to 0 bases, leaving 0 bases not matched to a gene. The CDR3 reads CATSRDRGLNTEAFF. As DNA, the CDR3 is TGTGCCACCAGCAGAGACAGGGGGCTGAACACTGAAGCTTTCTTT. Full variable domain (missing parts from reference TRBV15 and TRBJ1-1): DAMVIQNPRYQVTQFGKPVTLSCSQTLNHNVMYWYQQKSSQAPKLLFHYYDKDFNNEADTPDNFQSRRPNTSFCFLDIRSPGLGDTAMYLCATSRDRGLNTEAFFGQGTRLTVV.

V is TRBV7-2 and J is TRBJ1-6; D is perhaps TRBD1 (5 bases). Germline CDR1 SGHTA, CDR2 FQGNSA. Trimming removed 3 bases from V and 5 bases from J, with 11 bases in between. CDR3 size: 15 residues. CDR3 residues: CASSLQGGNNSPLHF. CDR3 nucleotides: TGTGCCAGCAGCTTGCAGGGAGGGAATAATTCACCCCTCCACTTT.

The V gene is TRBV27, the J gene TRBJ2-1; no clear D gene. The CDR3 is 13 amino acids. The germline V and J ends were trimmed by 4 bases and 4 bases, with 8 bases remaining between them. Germline V gene data show CDR1 as MNHEY and CDR2 as SMNVEV (reference sequence). The CDR3 region has the DNA TGTGCCAGCAGTTCCCCGGTGTACAATGAGCAGTTCTTC. This translates into CASSSPVYNEQFF.

The gene calls are TRBV6-5 and TRBJ2-7; D is possibly TRBD2 (6 bases). V lost 10 bases and J 4 bases, leaving 20 bases between the germline ends. Germline V gene data show CDR1 as MNHEY and CDR2 as SVGAGI. The CDR3 sequence is 14 residues long. CDR3 amino acids: CAKWGGDPFYEQYF. The CDR3 DNA reads TGTGCCAAATGGGGCGGGGATCCGTTTTACGAGCAGTACTTC.

The chain couples TRBV5-4 to TRBJ1-4; D call uncertain. Trimming shortened V by 0 bases and J by 7 bases, and 13 bases separated the two germline ends. Germline CDR1 is SGHNT and CDR2 is YYREEE (reference sequence). This CDR3 contains 15 residues. The CDR3 region is CASSLGAIGGEKLFF. CDR3 nucleotides: TGTGCCAGCAGCTTGGGGGCGATCGGAGGTGAAAAACTGTTTTTT.

The chain recombines TRBV18 with TRBJ1-6; D gene uncertain. Germline assignment: CDR1 KGHSH and CDR2 LQKENI. The CDR3 consists of 13 residues. The V end lost 3 bases, the J end lost 7 bases, and 7 bases lay between the germline ends. CDR3 sequence (DNA): TGTGCCAGCTCACCGAACCGGAATTCACCCCTCCACTTT. Translating it yields CASSPNRNSPLHF.

The V and J genes are TRBV6-5 and TRBJ1-6; TRBD1 matches at 10 bases. There are 15 residues in the CDR3. The V and J ends lost 5 bases and 6 bases, in that order; junction bases with no gene match: 4. In germline, CDR1 is MNHEY, CDR2 SVGAGI. The CDR3 DNA follows: TGTGCCAGCAGTCCCGGGACAGGGGTTAATTCACCCCTCCACTTT. Translating it yields CASSPGTGVNSPLHF.

CDR3 protein: CASSQDLYTQYF. The CDR3 DNA is TGTGCCAGCAGCCAAGATCTATATACGCAGTATTTT. The V call is TRBV4-2, the J call TRBJ2-3; D is uncertain. Germline V gene sequence: CDR1 LGHNA, CDR2 YNFKEQ. The germline V and J ends were trimmed by 0 bases and 7 bases, with 5 bases remaining between them. This CDR3 has 12 residues.